One and the same sample provided the 2 T cell receptor beta chains below, sequenced in a study of Ad26.COV2.S vaccination and SARS-CoV-2 variants. Measured with immunoSEQ multiplex PCR; TCRdb has only the in-frame clones, and not every one. The sample lists about 350,000 clones; roughly 89% were seen once. Treatment denoted: about 20 received Ad26.COV2.S at low or high dose, single or two shots; five or six received placebo; per-sample allocation not given. Collection of samples fell on day 63 after the first vaccine or placebo injection. Sequenced here: peripheral blood, sampled in a trial of Ad26.COV2.S vaccine versus placebo. The receptors shown here come from a person between 18 and 59 years old who received the Ad26.COV2.S COVID-19 vaccine or a placebo.

This chain joins TRBV13 and TRBJ2-7; D remains ambiguous. Trimming cost V 0 bases and J 8 bases, with 14 bases left between them. From germline, CDR1 is PRHDT and CDR2 FYEKMQ (reference sequence). The CDR3 covers 14 residues. CDR3 sequence reads: CASSLGEHSSKQYF. The CDR3 DNA reads as TGTGCCAGCAGCTTAGGAGAGCACAGTTCGAAGCAGTACTTC.

The rearrangement joins TRBV4-1 to TRBJ2-3; TRBD1 might be the D (5 bases). Trimming shortened V by 4 bases and J by 4 bases, and 9 bases separated the two germline ends. The CDR3 is made up of 13 amino acids. Germline CDR1 reads MGHRA; CDR2 reads YSYEKL. CDR3 in DNA: TGCGCCAGCAGCCTTCAGGGATCAGATACGCAGTATTTT. It specifies CASSLQGSDTQYF.